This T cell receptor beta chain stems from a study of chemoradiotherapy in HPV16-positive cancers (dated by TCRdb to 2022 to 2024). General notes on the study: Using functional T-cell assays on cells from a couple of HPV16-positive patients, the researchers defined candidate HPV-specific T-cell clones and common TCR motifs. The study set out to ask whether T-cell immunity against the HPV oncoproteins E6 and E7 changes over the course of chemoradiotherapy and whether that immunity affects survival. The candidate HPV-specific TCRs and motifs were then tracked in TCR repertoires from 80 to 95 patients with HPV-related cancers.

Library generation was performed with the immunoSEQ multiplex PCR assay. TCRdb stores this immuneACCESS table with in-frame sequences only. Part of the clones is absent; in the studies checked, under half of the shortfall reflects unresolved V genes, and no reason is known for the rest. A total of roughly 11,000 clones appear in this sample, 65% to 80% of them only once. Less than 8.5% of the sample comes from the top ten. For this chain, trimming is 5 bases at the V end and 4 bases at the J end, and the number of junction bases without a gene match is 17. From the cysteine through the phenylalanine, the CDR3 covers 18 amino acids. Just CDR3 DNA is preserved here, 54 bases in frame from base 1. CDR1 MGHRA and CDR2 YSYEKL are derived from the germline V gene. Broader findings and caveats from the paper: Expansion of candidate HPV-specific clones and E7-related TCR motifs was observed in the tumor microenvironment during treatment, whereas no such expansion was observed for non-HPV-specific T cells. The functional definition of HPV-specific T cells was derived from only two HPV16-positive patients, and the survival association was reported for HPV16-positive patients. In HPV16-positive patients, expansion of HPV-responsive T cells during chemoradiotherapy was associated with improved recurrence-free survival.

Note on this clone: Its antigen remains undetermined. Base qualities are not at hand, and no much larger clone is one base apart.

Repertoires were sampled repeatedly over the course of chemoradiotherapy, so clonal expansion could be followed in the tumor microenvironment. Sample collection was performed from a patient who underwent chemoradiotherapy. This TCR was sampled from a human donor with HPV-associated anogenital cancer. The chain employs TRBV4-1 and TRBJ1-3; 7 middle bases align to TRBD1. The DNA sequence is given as TGCGCCAGCAGCTCCCCCGGAACAGGGGCACGGAGAGGAAACACCATATATTTT. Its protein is CASSSPGTGARRGNTIYF.